This T cell receptor (beta chain) was obtained from a study of cytomegalovirus exposure and HLA in healthy donors. Across the study: In terms of ancestry, the Caucasian-associated cluster contained around four fifths of the approximately 430 genotyped donors. Overall study findings and caveats: Many donors shared some public TCRs, even though most TCR sequences were rare. Accurate prediction of most subjects' HLA-A and HLA-B alleles from TCR beta sequences was reported.

PCR used 60 Vbeta primers and 13 Jbeta primers. TCRdb's copy holds only in-frame clones and misses some; the assay was immunoSEQ multiplex PCR. The sample lists 100,000 to 150,000 clones, 75% to 85% occurring once. Turning to this clone: Its antigen is still unknown.

This clonotype was obtained from a woman between 45 and 60 years old in good health and CMV-seropositive. The source material was PBMCs.

The CDR3 DNA follows: TGTGCCAGCAGTGAACGAGATTATGGCTACACCTTC. Its protein product is CASSERDYGYTF. This sequence joins TRBV2 and TRBJ1-2, with unresolved D. V was cut by 2 bases and J by 5 bases, with 6 bases left in between. The germline V gene encodes CDR1 SNHLY and CDR2 FYNNEI. The CDR3 spans 12 residues.